The present TCR beta chain was sequenced within a study of neoadjuvant anti-PD-1 for oral cavity cancer. CDR3 length equals 22 residues. Germline V CDR1 and CDR2: MDHEN, SYDVKM. V lost 5 bases, J lost 1 base, and 26 bases stayed unmatched. Sequencing used immunoSEQ multiplex PCR; TCRdb keeps in-frame clones, though not all of them. Found here are tens of thousands of clones, around 88% of them singletons; the top ten hold less than 4%. The chain joins TRBV28 to TRBJ1-5; TRBD1 matches 7 bases. Here the sequenced sample was PBMCs, taken before nivolumab (anti-PD-1) treatment. The receptor was isolated from a person aged 40 to 85 with oral cavity squamous cell carcinoma. The CDR3 region is CASSPQGGEKYSTPLSNQPQHF. The CDR3 DNA follows: TGTGCCAGCAGTCCCCAGGGGGGAGAAAAATATTCCACTCCGTTGAGCAATCAGCCCCAGCATTTT.